The 2 T cell receptor beta chains given below trace back to one sample, sequenced in a study of T-cell memory formation after mild COVID-19. TCRdb passed the 5' RACE reads through MiXCR, listing each CDR3 protein once. The profile shows more than 400,000 distinct CDR3 sequences, about 18% of them singletons. The sample consisted of PBMCs or a T cell subset sorted from them (not recorded which). The source of these receptors is an adult woman who had mild COVID-19 (a few samples of this study predate the infection). Cell type and time point are not known.

This clonotype came up a few times. V is TRBV4-2 and J is TRBJ2-1; 7 bases align to TRBD2. The germline V gene has CDR1 LGHNA and CDR2 YNFKEQ. The V gene end was trimmed by 3 bases and the J gene end by 9 bases; junction bases not matched to a gene: 2. CDR3 size: 12 residues. The CDR3 reads CASSQRESEQFF. The CDR3, as DNA: TGTGCCAGCAGCCAGCGGGAGAGTGAGCAGTTCTTC.

This chain joins TRBV5-5 and TRBJ1-2, with TRBD1 identical over 7 bases. The CDR3 runs 15 residues. After removal of 0 bases from V and 4 bases from J, the junction contained 6 bases not matched to a gene. Germline V gene data show CDR1 as SGHKS and CDR2 as YYEKEE (reference sequence). CDR3 region: CASSLEKGQVYGYTF. Here the CDR3 DNA reads TGTGCCAGCAGCTTGGAGAAAGGACAGGTCTATGGCTACACCTTC.